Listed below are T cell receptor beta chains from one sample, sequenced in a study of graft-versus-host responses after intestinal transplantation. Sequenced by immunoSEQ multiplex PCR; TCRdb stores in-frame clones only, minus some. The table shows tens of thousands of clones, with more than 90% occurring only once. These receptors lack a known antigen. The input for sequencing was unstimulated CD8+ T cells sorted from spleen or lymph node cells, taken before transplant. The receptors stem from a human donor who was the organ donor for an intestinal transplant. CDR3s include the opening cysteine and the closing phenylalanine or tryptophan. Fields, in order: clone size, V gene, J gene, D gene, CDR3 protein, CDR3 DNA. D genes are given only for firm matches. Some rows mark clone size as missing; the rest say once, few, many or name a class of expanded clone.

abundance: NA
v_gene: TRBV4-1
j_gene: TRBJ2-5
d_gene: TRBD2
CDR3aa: CASRRAGTQETQYF
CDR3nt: TGCGCCAGCAGAAGAGCGGGAACACAAGAGACCCAGTACTTC

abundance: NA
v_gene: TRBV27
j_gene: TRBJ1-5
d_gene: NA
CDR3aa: CASSRDPGNNQPQHF
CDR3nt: TGTGCCAGCAGCAGAGATCCGGGAAACAATCAGCCCCAGCATTTT

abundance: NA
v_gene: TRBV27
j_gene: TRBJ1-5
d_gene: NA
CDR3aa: CASRQFSNQPQHF
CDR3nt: TGTGCCAGCAGACAATTTAGCAATCAGCCCCAGCATTTT

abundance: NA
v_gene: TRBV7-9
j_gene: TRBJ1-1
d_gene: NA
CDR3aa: CASSLENRVVEAFF
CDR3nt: TGTGCCAGCAGCTTAGAAAACAGGGTGGTTGAAGCTTTCTTT

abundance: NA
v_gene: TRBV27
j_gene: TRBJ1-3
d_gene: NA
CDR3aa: CASSLTGNSGNTIYF
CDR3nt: TGTGCCAGCAGTTTAACGGGTAACTCTGGAAACACCATATATTTT

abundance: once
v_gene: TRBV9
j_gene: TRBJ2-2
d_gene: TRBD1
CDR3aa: CASSVIWRGQGRNTGELFF
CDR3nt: TGTGCCAGCAGCGTAATCTGGAGAGGACAGGGTCGGAACACCGGGGAGCTGTTTTTT

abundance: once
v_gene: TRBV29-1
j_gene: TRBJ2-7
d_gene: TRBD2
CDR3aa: CSVGGTSGKGGAEQYF
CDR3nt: TGCAGCGTTGGAGGGACTAGCGGGAAGGGGGGTGCCGAGCAGTACTTC

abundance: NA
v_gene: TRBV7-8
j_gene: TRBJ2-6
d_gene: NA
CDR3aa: CASSPGANVLTF
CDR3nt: TGTGCCAGCAGCCCGGGGGCCAACGTCCTGACTTTC

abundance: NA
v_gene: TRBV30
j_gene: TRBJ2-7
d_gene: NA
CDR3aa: CAWKGDKPYEQYF
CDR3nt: TGTGCCTGGAAGGGGGACAAACCCTACGAGCAGTACTTC

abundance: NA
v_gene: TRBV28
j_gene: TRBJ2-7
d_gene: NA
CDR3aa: CASRIQGIEQYF
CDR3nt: TGTGCCAGCAGAATACAGGGAATCGAGCAGTACTTC

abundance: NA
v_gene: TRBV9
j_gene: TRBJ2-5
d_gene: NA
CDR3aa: CASSVRVAEQETQYF
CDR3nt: TGTGCCAGCAGCGTAAGGGTAGCGGAACAAGAGACCCAGTACTTC

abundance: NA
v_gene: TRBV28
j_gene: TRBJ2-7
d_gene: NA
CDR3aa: CASSPDTYEQYF
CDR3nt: TGTGCCAGCAGTCCTGACACGTACGAGCAGTACTTC

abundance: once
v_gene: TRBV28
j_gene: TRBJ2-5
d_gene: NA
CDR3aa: CASSLRGAGSTGTQYF
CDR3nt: TGTGCCAGCAGTTTACGTGGTGCGGGGTCTACGGGGACCCAGTACTTC

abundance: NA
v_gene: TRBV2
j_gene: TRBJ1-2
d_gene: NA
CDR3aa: CASSELGGSTESRNYGYTF
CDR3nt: TGTGCCAGCAGTGAGTTAGGGGGTTCAACCGAGTCACGCAACTATGGCTACACCTTC

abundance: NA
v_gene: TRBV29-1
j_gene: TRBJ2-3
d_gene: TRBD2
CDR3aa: CSVVSSGTDTQYF
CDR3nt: TGCAGCGTTGTTTCTAGCGGTACAGATACGCAGTATTTT

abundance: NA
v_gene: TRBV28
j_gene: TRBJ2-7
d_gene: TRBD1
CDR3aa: CATFPTGGFYEQYF
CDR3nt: TGTGCCACCTTCCCGACAGGGGGCTTCTACGAGCAGTACTTC

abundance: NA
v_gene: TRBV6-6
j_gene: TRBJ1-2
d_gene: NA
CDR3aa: CASSAGTNYGYTF
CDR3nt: TGTGCCAGCAGCGCAGGGACTAACTATGGCTACACCTTC

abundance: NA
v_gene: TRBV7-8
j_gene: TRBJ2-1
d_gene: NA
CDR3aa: CASSSLSGSGDEQFF
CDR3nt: TGTGCCAGCAGCTCCCTGAGCGGGTCCGGGGATGAGCAGTTCTTC

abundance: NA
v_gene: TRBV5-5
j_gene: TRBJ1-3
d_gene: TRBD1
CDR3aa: CASSLEGQGRKAGNTIYF
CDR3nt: TGTGCCAGCAGCTTGGAGGGACAGGGGAGAAAGGCTGGAAACACCATATATTTT

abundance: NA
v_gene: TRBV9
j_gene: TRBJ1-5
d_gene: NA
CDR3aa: CASSVFLCSNQPQHF
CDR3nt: TGTGCCAGCAGCGTATTTCTTTGTAGCAATCAGCCCCAGCATTTT

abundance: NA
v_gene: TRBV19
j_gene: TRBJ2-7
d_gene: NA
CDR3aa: CATAQGESSYEQYF
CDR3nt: TGTGCCACCGCACAGGGAGAGAGCTCCTACGAGCAGTACTTC

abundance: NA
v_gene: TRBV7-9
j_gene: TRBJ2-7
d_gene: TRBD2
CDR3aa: CASSLLTSGSPEQYF
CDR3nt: TGTGCCAGCAGCTTATTAACTAGCGGGAGTCCCGAGCAGTACTTC

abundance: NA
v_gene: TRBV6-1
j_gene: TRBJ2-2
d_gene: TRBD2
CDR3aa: CASKEAGGPGTGELFF
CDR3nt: TGTGCCAGCAAAGAAGCGGGAGGGCCCGGCACCGGGGAGCTGTTTTTT

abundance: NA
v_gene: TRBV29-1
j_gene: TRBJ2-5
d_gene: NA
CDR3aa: CSVGGTQYF
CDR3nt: TGCAGCGTTGGAGGGACCCAGTACTTC

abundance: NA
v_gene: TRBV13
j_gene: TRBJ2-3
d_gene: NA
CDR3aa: CASSLGEVFTDTQYF
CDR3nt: TGTGCCAGCAGCTTAGGGGAGGTATTCACAGATACGCAGTATTTT